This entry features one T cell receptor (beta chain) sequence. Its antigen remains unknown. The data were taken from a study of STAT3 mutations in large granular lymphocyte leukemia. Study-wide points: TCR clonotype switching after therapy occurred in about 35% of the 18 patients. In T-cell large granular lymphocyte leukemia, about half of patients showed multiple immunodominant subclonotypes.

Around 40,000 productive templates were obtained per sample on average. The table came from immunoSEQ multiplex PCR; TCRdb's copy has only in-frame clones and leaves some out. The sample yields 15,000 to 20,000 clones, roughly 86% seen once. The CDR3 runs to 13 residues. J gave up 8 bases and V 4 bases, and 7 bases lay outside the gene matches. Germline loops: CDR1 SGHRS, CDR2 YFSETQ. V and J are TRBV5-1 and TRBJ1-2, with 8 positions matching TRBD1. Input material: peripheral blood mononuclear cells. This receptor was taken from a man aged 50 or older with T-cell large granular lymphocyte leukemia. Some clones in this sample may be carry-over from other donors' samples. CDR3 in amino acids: CASSPGTGRGYTF. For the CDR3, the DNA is TGCGCCAGCAGCCCTGGGACAGGCCGCGGCTACACCTTC. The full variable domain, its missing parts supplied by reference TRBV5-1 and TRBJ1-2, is KAGVTQTPRYLIKTRGQQVTLSCSPISGHRSVSWYQQTPGQGLQFLFEYFSETQRNKGNFPGRFSGRQFSNSRSEMNVSTLELGDSALYLCASSPGTGRGYTFGSGTRLTVV.